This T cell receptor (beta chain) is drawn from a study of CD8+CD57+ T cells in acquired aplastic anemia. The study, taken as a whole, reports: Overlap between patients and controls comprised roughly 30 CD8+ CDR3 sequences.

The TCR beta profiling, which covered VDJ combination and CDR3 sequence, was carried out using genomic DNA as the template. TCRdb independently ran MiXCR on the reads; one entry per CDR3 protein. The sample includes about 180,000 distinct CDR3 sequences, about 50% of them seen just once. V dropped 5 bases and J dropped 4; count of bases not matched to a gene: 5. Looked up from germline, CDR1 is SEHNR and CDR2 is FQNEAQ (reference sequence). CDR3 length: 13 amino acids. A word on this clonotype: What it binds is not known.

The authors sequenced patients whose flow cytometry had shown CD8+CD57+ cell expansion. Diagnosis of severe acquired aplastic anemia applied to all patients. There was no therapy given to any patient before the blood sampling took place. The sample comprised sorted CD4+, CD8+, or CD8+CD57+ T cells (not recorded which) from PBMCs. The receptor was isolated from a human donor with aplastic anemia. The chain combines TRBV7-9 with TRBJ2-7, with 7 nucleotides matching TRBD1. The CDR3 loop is CASSVTGPYEQYF. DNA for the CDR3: TGTGCCAGCAGCGTGACAGGGCCTTACGAGCAGTACTTC.